Following are 7 T cell receptor beta chains from one sample sequenced in a study of blood T cells in healthy people across ages. For the second PCR, which ran for about 7 to 11 cycles, a sample-barcoded 5' primer and a J-beta primer mix were used. TCRdb called the 5' RACE reads again in MiXCR, with one record for every CDR3 protein. In the table there are 850,000 or so distinct CDR3 sequences, more than 25% of which are singletons. The sequenced material came from blood. Source of these receptors: a woman of 80 years or more in good health.

The V and J genes are TRBV6-6 and TRBJ2-3; maybe TRBD2 (7 bases). The V end was cut by 7 bases, the J end by 7 bases, with 21 bases between. The germline V gene has CDR1 MNHNY and CDR2 SVGAGI (reference sequence). This CDR3 spans 15 amino acids. CDR3 amino acids: CASIQKGGGANTQYF. The CDR3 nucleotides read TGTGCCAGCATCCAGAAAGGGGGGGGGGCAAATACGCAGTATTTT.

This clonotype was found many times. The chain couples TRBV7-2 to TRBJ2-1; TRBD2 might be the D (7 bases). The CDR3 consists of 19 residues. The V end lost 6 bases, the J end lost 0 bases, and 24 bases lay between the germline ends. Germline assignment: CDR1 SGHTA and CDR2 FQGNSA. The DNA for the CDR3 is TGTGCCAGCAGAGGGGGGGCCCCTTCGCTAACCCTCTCCTACAATGAGCAGTTCTTC. It encodes CASRGGAPSLTLSYNEQFF.

This chain joins TRBV7-9 and TRBJ1-4; no reliable D call. In germline, CDR1 is SEHNR, CDR2 FQNEAQ (reference sequence). This CDR3 has 15 amino acids. Trimming removed 4 bases at V and 7 bases at J, with 16 bases between. CDR3 loop: CASSSKWESGEKLFF. The CDR3 region has the DNA TGTGCCAGCAGCTCTAAGTGGGAGTCGGGTGAAAAACTGTTTTTT.

In its sample, this clonotype was seen many times. The V and J genes are TRBV12-3 or TRBV12-4 and TRBJ2-3; 9 bases align to TRBD1. The CDR3 has 16 amino acids. V lost 5 bases, J lost 0 bases, and 6 bases stayed unmatched. CDR3 in amino acids: CASSDPGQGSTDTQYF. The CDR3 DNA is TGTGCCAGCAGTGATCCGGGACAGGGCAGCACAGATACGCAGTATTTT.

This clonotype has a handful of counts. Given a much more abundant clone one base away, this may be a read error. The rearrangement uses TRBV12-3 or TRBV12-4 and TRBJ2-7; D is ambiguous. V gave up 6 bases and J gave up 2 bases, with 14 bases separating them. The CDR3 sequence is 14 residues long. The CDR3 loop is CASRSWTPPYEQYF. The CDR3 DNA follows: TGTGCCAGCAGGTCATGGACGCCACCCTACGAGCAGTACTTC.

This clonotype was seen repeatedly, ten times or more. The chain recombines TRBV4-3 with TRBJ1-4; D gene ambiguous. Germline V gene lookup returns CDR1 LGHNA and CDR2 YSLEER. Deletions cut 3 bases from V and 8 bases from J, with 19 bases between. The length of the CDR3 is 16 residues. CDR3 nucleotide sequence: TGCGCCAGCAGCCACGGTCGGATTAAGGGAGGAGAAAAACTGTTTTTT. It specifies CASSHGRIKGGEKLFF.

The chain recombines TRBV7-2 with TRBJ2-2; 7 positions match TRBD2. Per the germline V gene, CDR1 is SGHTA and CDR2 is FQGNSA. The CDR3 consists of 19 residues. V shed 5 bases, J shed 0 bases, and the junction held 15 bases outside the gene matches. The CDR3 nucleotides are TGTGCCAGCAGCCCCCTGGGGGGGGGACTACTCGCGAACACCGGGGAGCTGTTTTTT. It encodes CASSPLGGGLLANTGELFF.